The T cell receptor beta chain described here comes from a study of CD8+ T cells in alopecia areata. Findings of the study overall: Scalp repertoires also include resident alphabeta T cells from normal skin.

Per the germline V gene, CDR1 is LNHDA and CDR2 is SQIVND (reference sequence). CDR3 length equals 14 residues. The V and J ends lost 3 bases and 2 bases, in that order; junction bases with no gene match: 4. After isolation, RNA underwent reverse transcription to generate cDNA as the sequencing template. Method: immunoSEQ multiplex PCR; TCRdb's copy keeps in-frame clones and lacks some. In the table there are approximately 59,000 clones, under 55% of which are singletons. Investigators sorted PBMCs to obtain both CD4+ and CD8+ T cells. As regards this clone: Its specificity is unknown.

The sequencing used CD8+ T cells sorted from blood, collected at week 0. The sequence came from a human donor with alopecia areata. The chain employs TRBV19 and TRBJ2-7, with 7 bases fitting TRBD2. In nucleotides, the CDR3 is TGTGCCAGTAGTATTAGGACTAGTACCTACGAGCAGTACTTC. This translates into CASSIRTSTYEQYF.